The 25 T cell receptor beta chains reported below all come from one sample, sequenced in a study of metastatic and nonmetastatic thyroid tumors. Nobody among the patients had been given any treatment before thyroid surgery. TCRdb recomputed clones from the PCR reads via MiXCR. The data hold about 35,000 clones, with roughly a sixth observed a single time. The material sequenced was blood. The receptors come from a male donor with papillary thyroid cancer or a benign thyroid nodule (not recorded which). Some clones in this sample may be carry-over from other donors' samples.

The sample holds a few counts of this clone. The chain combines TRBV6-2 or TRBV6-3 with TRBJ2-7; tentatively, D is TRBD2 (6 bases). Deletions cut 4 bases from V and 6 bases from J, with 10 bases between. The CDR3 is 12 amino acids. The germline V gene encodes CDR1 MNHEY and CDR2 SVGEGT. The CDR3 DNA is TGTGCCAGCAGTTTGGGACTCTCCGAGCAGTACTTC. Translating gives CASSLGLSEQYF.

By sample share, this clone is medium-sized. The chain employs TRBV6-2 or TRBV6-3 and TRBJ1-2, with a weak D call TRBD1 (5 bases). The CDR3 has 18 amino acids. With 0 bases removed from V and 8 bases from J, the gap between germline ends came to 25 bases. Germline CDR1 and CDR2: MNHEY and SVGEGT. CDR3 coding DNA: TGTGCCAGCAGTTACTCAGGTTCTACCCCGGCCAGGGCTCAAGGCTACACCTTC. This encodes CASSYSGSTPARAQGYTF.

This clone was counted ten times or more. The chain employs TRBV19 and TRBJ1-2; 8 positions agree with TRBD1. The CDR3 totals 12 residues. Per the germline V gene, CDR1 is LNHDA and CDR2 is SQIVND (reference sequence). Trimming at V came to 4 bases and at J to 8 bases, leaving 3 bases not matched to a gene. The CDR3 sequence is CASSTRQGGYTF. CDR3 nucleotides: TGTGCCAGTAGTACTCGACAGGGGGGCTACACCTTC.

The table lists this clone with many counts. The chain is built from TRBV11-2 and TRBJ2-1, with 7 bases that match TRBD1. The CDR3 is 15 amino acids. Trimming at V came to 5 bases and at J to 7 bases, leaving 11 bases not matched to a gene. Per the germline V gene, CDR1 is SGHAT and CDR2 is FQNNGV. The CDR3 DNA is TGTGCCAGCAGCCAAACAGAGGGGGCGCGTAATGAGCAGTTCTTC. Translated, it gives CASSQTEGARNEQFF. Combining the CDR3 with reference TRBV11-2 and TRBJ2-1 gives the whole variable domain EAGVAQSPRYKIIEKRQSVAFWCNPISGHATLYWYQQILGQGPKLLIQFQNNGVVDDSQLPKDRFSAERLKGVDSTLKIQPAKLEDSAVYLCASSQTEGARNEQFFGPGTRLTVL.

This clone was picked up a small number of times. An end of the junction differs from the germline gene, which may be a read error. V gene TRBV6-1 combines with J gene TRBJ2-2; 12 bases fit TRBD2. Germline loops: CDR1 MNHNS, CDR2 SASEGT. The length of the CDR3 is 15 residues. Here the CDR3 reads CASTGLAGQTGELFF. CDR3 bases: TGTGCCAGCACCGGACTAGCGGGACAGACCGGTGAGCTGTTTTTT.

This clone was seen more than once but under ten times. The chain is built from TRBV27 and TRBJ1-5; D gene ambiguous. CDR1 is MNHEY and CDR2 is SMNVEV in the germline V gene (reference sequence). CDR3 length: 13 amino acids. V lost 6 bases to trimming and J lost 7 bases, with 13 bases between them. Here the CDR3 reads CASSLTGGQPQHF. CDR3 nucleotides: TGTGCCAGCAGCCTTACGGGAGGGCAGCCCCAGCATTTT.

Ten or more counts support this clone. This sequence joins TRBV6-1 and TRBJ2-7; D is ambiguous. V dropped 5 bases and J dropped 3 bases, with 11 bases sitting between them. CDR1 is MNHNS, CDR2 SASEGT, per germline. The CDR3 loop spans 13 amino acids. This CDR3 reads CASSYSLYYEQYF. Written as DNA, the CDR3 is TGTGCCAGCAGTTATAGTCTTTACTACGAGCAGTACTTC.

This clone was picked up many times. The rearrangement joins TRBV19 to TRBJ2-1, with 10 nucleotides matching TRBD2. The V gene's germline CDR1 is LNHDA and CDR2 SQIVND (reference sequence). The ends lost 3 bases at V and 9 bases at J; junction bases unmatched: 8. There are 15 residues in the CDR3. The CDR3 DNA is TGTGCCAGTAGTATGTTAGCGGGAGGAGGGAGTGAGCAGTTCTTC. Translation gives CASSMLAGGGSEQFF.

In the case of this clone: Being one base from a much bigger clone, this may be a read error. The V and J genes are TRBV20-1 and TRBJ2-3; perhaps TRBD2 as D (6 bases). Trimming shortened V by 4 bases and J by 2 bases, and 13 bases separated the two germline ends. There are 14 residues in the CDR3. The germline V gene has CDR1 DFQATT and CDR2 SNEGSKA (reference sequence). The CDR3 nucleotides are TGCAGTGCTATGGCGGGGATTCCCACAGATACGCAGTATTTT. Protein product: CSAMAGIPTDTQYF.

The rearrangement joins TRBV7-8 to TRBJ1-3; D call uncertain. V lost 0 bases, J lost 9 bases, and 18 bases lay in between. This CDR3 is 16 amino acids long. The V gene's germline CDR1 is SGHVS and CDR2 FQNEAQ. CDR3 protein: CASSLAWKAGKGTIYF. CDR3 DNA sequence: TGTGCCAGCAGCTTAGCGTGGAAAGCCGGAAAGGGCACCATATATTTT.

V gene TRBV12-3 or TRBV12-4 combines with J gene TRBJ1-3; D not certain. The CDR3 runs to 13 residues. The V and J ends lost 2 bases and 8 bases respectively, with 10 bases between them. The CDR3 DNA is TGTGCCAGCAGTTTATACCGCTCGGACACCATATATTTT. Protein product: CASSLYRSDTIYF.

The table lists this clone with a few counts. The V call is TRBV12-3 or TRBV12-4, the J call TRBJ1-3, with D perhaps matching TRBD1 (5 bases). The CDR3 covers 13 residues. Deletions cut 5 bases from V and 7 bases from J, with 12 bases between. CDR3 bases: TGTGCCAGCAGTCCCGGGGCCGACAACACCATATATTTT. It translates to CASSPGADNTIYF.

This clone was detected ten times or more. This chain's CDR3 is CASSLNGPGSYEQYF. CDR3 DNA: TGTGCCAGCAGCTTGAACGGGCCCGGCTCCTACGAGCAGTACTTC. The J gene is TRBJ2-7, the V gene TRBV5-8; no firm D call. The V end was cut by 1 base, the J end by 0 bases, with 11 bases between. The CDR3 is made up of 15 amino acids. Germline loops: CDR1 SGHTS, CDR2 YDEGEE.

Many counts were recorded for this clone. The chain links TRBV2 to TRBJ2-7; 9 bases align to TRBD1. The germline gives CDR1 SNHLY, CDR2 FYNNEI. The CDR3 sequence is 13 residues long. V was pared by 6 bases and J by 5 bases, with 5 bases of the junction left unmatched. The CDR3 DNA is TGTGCCAGCAGGGGGACAGGGTCCCACGAGCAGTACTTC. Its translation is CASRGTGSHEQYF.

This clone showed up many times. This sequence joins TRBV4-1 and TRBJ1-6; D is uncertain. CDR3 length: 14 residues. V lost 0 bases and J 6 bases, leaving 6 bases between the germline ends. Germline assignment: CDR1 MGHRA and CDR2 YSYEKL. CDR3 DNA sequence: TGCGCCAGCAGCCAAGATCGCATTAATTCACCCCTCCACTTT. Amino acid sequence: CASSQDRINSPLHF.

This clone showed up many times. The rearrangement links TRBV19 to TRBJ2-2; D remains ambiguous. The germline V and J ends were trimmed by 0 bases and 0 bases, with 2 bases remaining between them. Germline-derived CDR1 and CDR2 are LNHDA and SQIVND (reference sequence). There are 14 residues in the CDR3. CDR3 region: CASSIEANTGELFF. The CDR3 region has the DNA TGTGCCAGTAGTATAGAAGCGAACACCGGGGAGCTGTTTTTT.

The V and J genes are TRBV19 and TRBJ2-7; D is perhaps TRBD1 or TRBD2 (5 bases each). The CDR3 consists of 14 residues. V lost 0 bases to trimming and J lost 6 bases, with 12 bases between them. Germline loops: CDR1 LNHDA, CDR2 SQIVND (reference sequence). The CDR3 DNA sequence: TGTGCCAGTAGTATAGACGGGGCCTTGGGCGAGCAGTACTTC. The encoded protein is CASSIDGALGEQYF. Filled out from reference TRBV19 and TRBJ2-7, the complete variable domain reads DGGITQSPKYLFRKEGQNVTLSCEQNLNHDAMYWYRQDPGQGLRLIYYSQIVNDFQKGDIAEGYSVSREKKESFPLTVTSAQKNPTAFYLCASSIDGALGEQYFGPGTRLTVT.

Worth noting for this clone: The junction does not match germline at one end; this may be a read error. The rearrangement uses TRBV7-2 and TRBJ2-1; 10 nucleotides agree with TRBD2. The CDR3 is made up of 15 amino acids. CDR1 and CDR2 (germline): SGHTA, FQGNSA. DNA for the CDR3: TGTGCCAGCATCTTAGCGGGGGGTCCAGGCAATGAGCAGTTCTTC. As protein: CASILAGGPGNEQFF.

Judged by abundance, this clone is medium-sized. The rearrangement links TRBV6-1 to TRBJ2-7; D is unclear. The CDR3 consists of 16 residues. Per germline, CDR1 MNHNS and CDR2 SASEGT. Trimming took 2 bases from V and 1 from J, leaving 15 bases between them. CDR3 sequence (DNA): TGTGCCAGCAGTGAAAGATTTCGTGGGAATTCCTACGAGCAGTACTTC. It translates to CASSERFRGNSYEQYF.

J is TRBJ2-2 and V is TRBV27; 7 bases map to TRBD2. CDR3 size: 16 residues. V lost 2 bases and J lost 6; bases outside the gene matches: 9. Germline V gene data show CDR1 as MNHEY and CDR2 as SMNVEV (reference sequence). CDR3: CASSLTWGAGAGELFF. CDR3 nucleotides: TGTGCCAGCAGTTTAACTTGGGGCGCGGGGGCCGGGGAGCTGTTTTTT.

This clone was detected many times. A read error is possible here, since a much larger clone lies one base away. The rearrangement links TRBV20-1 to TRBJ2-1; possible D gene TRBD2, 6 bases. Germline values: CDR1 DFQATT, CDR2 SNEGSKA (reference sequence). There are 15 residues in the CDR3. The chain's CDR3 is CSARDIGSSYNGQFF. As DNA, the CDR3 is TGCAGTGCTAGAGATATCGGGAGCTCCTACAATGGGCAGTTCTTC.

This clone was detected many times. V usage is TRBV20-1 and J usage is TRBJ1-1; tentatively, D is TRBD1 (6 bases). There are 15 residues in the CDR3. Germline V gene data show CDR1 as DFQATT and CDR2 as SNEGSKA (reference sequence). Deletions cut 3 bases from V and 1 base from J, with 15 bases between. DNA of the CDR3: TGCAGTGCTAGCCGGTCCCGGGGGCGGAACACTGAAGCTTTCTTT. It specifies CSASRSRGRNTEAFF.

The CDR3 coding sequence is TGTGCCAGCAGGTACGAACAGGGGGCAGGCGAGCAGTACTTC. This gives the protein CASRYEQGAGEQYF. The V and J genes are TRBV6-5 and TRBJ2-7; 9 bases are shared with TRBD1. Germline CDR1 is MNHEY and CDR2 is SVGAGI. J gave up 6 bases and V 6 bases, and 9 bases lay outside the gene matches. There are 14 residues in the CDR3.

This clone was observed at least ten times. The CDR3: CASSGIRDGGEAFF. DNA for the CDR3: TGTGCCAGCAGTGGGATAAGGGATGGGGGTGAAGCTTTCTTT. This chain connects TRBV25-1 to TRBJ1-1; TRBD1 might be the D (5 bases). The length of the CDR3 is 14 residues. CDR1 MGHDK and CDR2 SYGVNS come from the germline V gene. V lost 4 bases to trimming and J lost 7 bases, with 16 bases between them.

This clone was observed many times. V usage is TRBV11-2 and J usage is TRBJ2-1; 9 nucleotides line up with TRBD2. The CDR3 sequence is 14 residues long. Germline V lookup: CDR1 SGHAT, CDR2 FQNNGV. V dropped 5 bases and J dropped 4; count of bases not matched to a gene: 3. CDR3 nucleotide sequence: TGTGCCAGCAGCCCCGGACTAGCGTACAATGAGCAGTTCTTC. It codes for CASSPGLAYNEQFF.